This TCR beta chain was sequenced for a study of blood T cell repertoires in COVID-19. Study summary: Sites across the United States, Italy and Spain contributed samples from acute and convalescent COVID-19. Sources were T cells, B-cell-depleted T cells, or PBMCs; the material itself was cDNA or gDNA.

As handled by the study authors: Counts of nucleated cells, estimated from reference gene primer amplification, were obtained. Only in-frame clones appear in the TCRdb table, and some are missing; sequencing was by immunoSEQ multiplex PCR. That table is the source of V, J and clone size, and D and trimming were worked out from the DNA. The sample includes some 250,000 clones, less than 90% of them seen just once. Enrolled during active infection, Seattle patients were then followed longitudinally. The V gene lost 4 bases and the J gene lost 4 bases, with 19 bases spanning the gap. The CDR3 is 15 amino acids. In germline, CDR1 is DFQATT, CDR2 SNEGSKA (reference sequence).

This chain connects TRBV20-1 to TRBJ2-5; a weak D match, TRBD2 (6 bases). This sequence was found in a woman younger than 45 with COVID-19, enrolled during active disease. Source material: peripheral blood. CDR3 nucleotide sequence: TGCAGTGCTACTGACCCCTGGGGAGGTAGAGAGACCCAGTACTTC. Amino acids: CSATDPWGGRETQYF.